This TCR beta chain was retrieved from a study of T cells in localized non-small cell lung cancer. Sequenced by immunoSEQ multiplex PCR; TCRdb stores in-frame clones only, minus some. The table shows approximately 63,000 clones, with over 85% occurring only once. Details on this clone: As yet, its antigen is unknown.

V lost 1 base and J lost 6, with 9 bases in between. The germline V gene encodes CDR1 MGHDK and CDR2 SYGVNS. This CDR3 region has 13 residues. Study outcomes and limitations: Heterogeneity within the tumor remains possible, as just one region underwent sequencing. Adjacent uninvolved lung had the highest clonality, suggesting focused antigen responses. Among the top 100 tumor clones, a median 57 appeared in adjacent lung.

The material was peripheral blood, obtained before any cancer treatment. The source of this sequence is a man aged 40 to 75 with stage I squamous cell lung carcinoma. The chain couples TRBV25-1 to TRBJ1-2; maybe TRBD1 (5 bases). The CDR3 bases are TGTGCCAGCAGTGAATTCAAGGGGCATGGCTACACCTTC. Translating it yields CASSEFKGHGYTF.